The 16 T cell receptor beta chains below were found in one sample sequenced in a study of T cells in Graves' hyperthyroidism and ophthalmopathy. Amplified regions were TCR beta CDR3 sequences from RNA transcripts. A first-round RT-PCR of the TCR CDR3 used the HTBI primer set. Using its own MiXCR run on the multiplex PCR reads, TCRdb lists one record per CDR3 protein. The data contain about 420,000 distinct CDR3 sequences, approximately 13% of them seen just once; the ten biggest clones take up 5.3%. The sequencing sample was made of blood. All receptors come from a woman between 18 and 30 years old with Graves' hyperthyroidism.

On this clonotype itself: The conserved phenylalanine or tryptophan normally closing the CDR3 is absent here, so this likely arose from a read error. The chain joins TRBV28 to TRBJ2-2, with 8 positions matching TRBD1. Unmatched junction bases numbered 13, after V lost 1 base and J lost 6 bases. CDR3 size: 18 residues. The germline V gene has CDR1 MDHEN and CDR2 SYDVKM. The CDR3: CASSLSGQGSPEAGELFS. The CDR3 nucleotides are TGTGCCAGCAGTTTATCCGGACAGGGATCCCCGGAGGCCGGGGAGCTGTTTTCT.

A note on this clonotype: A much larger clone lies a single base off, so this may be a read error. CDR3 loop: CSVDTSRMFNEQFF. The CDR3 DNA sequence: TGCAGCGTTGATACTAGCAGGATGTTTAATGAGCAGTTCTTC. J is TRBJ2-1 and V is TRBV29-1, with a tentative D call TRBD2 (6 bases). The CDR3 sequence is 14 residues long. V dropped 3 bases and J dropped 7 bases, with 16 bases sitting between them. Germline-derived CDR1 and CDR2 are SQVTM and ANQGSEA.

A few counts support this clonotype. The V gene is TRBV10-2, the J gene TRBJ2-1; 10 bases are a match to TRBD2. Germline loops: CDR1 WSHSY, CDR2 SAAADI. The J segment lost 2 bases and the V segment lost 8 bases, leaving 6 bases of the junction unmatched. The CDR3 is made up of 15 amino acids. The CDR3 loop reads CASGLAGEPYNEQFF. CDR3 nucleotides: TGCGCCAGCGGGCTAGCGGGAGAACCCTACAATGAGCAGTTCTTC.

The chain joins TRBV5-8 to TRBJ2-3, with D unresolved. In germline, CDR1 is SGHTS, CDR2 YDEGEE. This CDR3 has 14 residues. Trimming stripped 2 bases from V and 2 bases from J, with 9 bases between. The CDR3 protein is CASSLRQYTDTQYF. CDR3 nucleotide sequence: TGTGCCAGCAGCTTAAGGCAGTACACAGATACGCAGTATTTT.

The sample holds many counts of this clonotype. The chain links TRBV6-2 or TRBV6-3 to TRBJ1-1; D unresolved. The CDR3 consists of 14 residues. Germline CDR1 MNHEY, CDR2 SVGEGT. The V and J ends lost 2 bases and 4 bases respectively, with 11 bases between them. This CDR3 reads CASSYHPWSTEAFF. CDR3 bases: TGTGCCAGCAGTTACCACCCTTGGAGCACTGAAGCTTTCTTT.

This clonotype was recorded a few times. The chain couples TRBV10-3 to TRBJ1-4; possible D gene TRBD1, 5 bases. This CDR3 contains 15 residues. V was shortened by 0 bases and J by 3 bases, with 8 bases between the two germline ends. CDR1 is ENHRY and CDR2 is SYGVKD in the germline V gene. CDR3 amino acids: CAISESGVPNEKLFF. In nucleotides, the CDR3 is TGTGCCATCAGTGAGTCGGGGGTACCTAATGAAAAACTGTTTTTT.

This clonotype was recorded many times. The chain links TRBV12-3 or TRBV12-4 to TRBJ2-4; tentative D call: TRBD2 (5 bases). Deletions cut 6 bases from V and 2 bases from J, with 8 bases between. CDR3 size: 13 residues. The CDR3 sequence: CASSYGTKNIQYF. The CDR3 region has the DNA TGTGCCAGCAGCTACGGGACCAAAAACATTCAGTACTTC.

The V and J genes are TRBV19 and TRBJ1-5, with 8 bases aligning to TRBD1. Germline CDR1 is LNHDA and CDR2 is SQIVND (reference sequence). V shed 3 bases and J 13 bases; nucleotides not matched to a gene: 14. This CDR3 has 15 amino acids. The CDR3 nucleotides read TGTGCCAGTAGTATCGAAGGACAGGGCGGTGATACGCAGCATTTT. Translated, it gives CASSIEGQGGDTQHF.

This rearrangement joins TRBV10-2 to TRBJ2-2; the D gene is possibly TRBD1 (7 bases). The germline V gene encodes CDR1 WSHSY and CDR2 SAAADI. Deletions cut 11 bases from V and 0 bases from J, with 10 bases between. The length of the CDR3 is 13 residues. The CDR3 here is CAAGQPNTGELFF. The CDR3 nucleotides read TGCGCCGCGGGACAGCCGAACACCGGGGAGCTGTTTTTT.

This clonotype was seen ten or more times. The chain recombines TRBV15 with TRBJ2-7; D unclear. Looked up from germline, CDR1 is LNHNV and CDR2 is YYDKDF (reference sequence). Trimming pared 1 base from V and 0 bases from J, leaving 7 bases between. This CDR3 is 14 amino acids long. This CDR3 reads CATSRGRSSYEQYF. CDR3 DNA: TGTGCCACCAGCAGAGGAAGGAGCTCCTACGAGCAGTACTTC.

This clonotype has at least ten counts. This sequence joins TRBV28 and TRBJ1-2, with D possibly being TRBD1 (5 bases). V was cut by 7 bases and J by 3 bases, with 15 bases left in between. The CDR3 loop spans 14 amino acids. CDR1 and CDR2 from the germline V gene are MDHEN and SYDVKM. CDR3 bases: TGTGCCAGCATTGGGACGACGGACCACTATGGCTACACCTTC. Its translation is CASIGTTDHYGYTF.

This clonotype was detected many times. The CDR3 bases are TGTGCCAGCAGTTTGGCGCCCCCCGGGGCTCGGACAGATACGCAGTATTTT. Translation gives CASSLAPPGARTDTQYF. J is TRBJ2-3 and V is TRBV7-8; D is tentatively TRBD1 or TRBD2 (5 bases each). From germline, CDR1 is SGHVS and CDR2 FQNEAQ. The CDR3 is made up of 17 amino acids. V was shortened by 6 bases and J by 3 bases, with 22 bases between the two germline ends.

This clonotype was seen many times. The CDR3, as DNA: TGTGCCAGCAGTTTGCGGCAGAACACTGAAGCTTTCTTT. It translates to CASSLRQNTEAFF. J is TRBJ1-1 and V is TRBV7-9, with D unclear. Trimming took 6 bases from V and 1 from J, leaving 9 bases between them. This CDR3 region has 13 residues. Looked up from germline, CDR1 is SEHNR and CDR2 is FQNEAQ (reference sequence).

The V and J genes are TRBV5-1 and TRBJ1-2; D call uncertain. The CDR3 consists of 14 residues. Germline V lookup: CDR1 SGHRS, CDR2 YFSETQ. Between the trimmed V and J ends, which lost 4 bases and 8 bases, there was a span of 18 bases. CDR3 sequence reads: CASSPPPAVTGYTF. For the CDR3, the DNA is TGCGCCAGCAGCCCCCCCCCGGCTGTCACGGGCTACACCTTC. Full variable domain (outside the CDR3, taken from reference TRBV5-1 and TRBJ1-2): KAGVTQTPRYLIKTRGQQVTLSCSPISGHRSVSWYQQTPGQGLQFLFEYFSETQRNKGNFPGRFSGRQFSNSRSEMNVSTLELGDSALYLCASSPPPAVTGYTFGSGTRLTVV.

V is TRBV6-2 or TRBV6-3 and J is TRBJ2-1, with TRBD2 matching 12 bases. The germline V gene encodes CDR1 MNHEY and CDR2 SVGEGT. This CDR3 spans 14 amino acids. The J segment lost 6 bases and the V segment lost 5 bases, leaving 2 bases of the junction unmatched. For the CDR3, the DNA is TGTGCCAGCAGTGGGACTAGCGGGCCCAATGAGCAGTTCTTC. Amino acid sequence: CASSGTSGPNEQFF.

The sample holds a few counts of this clonotype. V and J are TRBV6-1 and TRBJ1-2, with 11 bases matching TRBD1. In germline, CDR1 is MNHNS, CDR2 SASEGT. CDR3 length: 15 residues. With V trimmed by 6 bases and J by 7 bases, 10 bases remained unmatched. The CDR3, as DNA: TGTGCCAGCAGCCGTGTGGGACAGGGGGAGGGTGGCTACACCTTC. Its protein is CASSRVGQGEGGYTF.